This T cell receptor (beta chain) was sequenced during a study of response to subunit inactivated influenza vaccine. Study results and limitations: There was a suggestion from the authors that each seasonal influenza vaccination recruits few new T cells.

There are 14 residues in the CDR3. V shed 5 bases and J shed 2 bases, with 10 bases lying between them. Per germline, CDR1 MNHEY and CDR2 SMNVEV (reference sequence). TCRdb processed the RT-PCR reads anew with MiXCR; each CDR3 protein has one entry. The sample yields about 300,000 distinct CDR3 sequences, 20% to 25% seen once. In the case of this clonotype: Its antigen is as yet unknown.

This receptor was taken from a man in his fifties or sixties who received an inactivated influenza vaccine. Source: PBMCs from blood, taken around 22 months after vaccination. The chain couples TRBV27 to TRBJ1-5; D is uncertain. In DNA, the CDR3 is TGTGCCAGCAGTCCGAGACCCGGCAATCAGCCCCAGCATTTT. This codes for CASSPRPGNQPQHF.